These 24 T cell receptor beta chains were all obtained from the same sample, sequenced in a study of T cells in Graves' hyperthyroidism and ophthalmopathy. TCR beta CDR3 regions were amplified from RNA. A first-round RT-PCR of the TCR CDR3 used the HTBI primer set. TCRdb itself ran the multiplex PCR reads through MiXCR, one entry per CDR3 protein. Of roughly 110,000 distinct CDR3 sequences listed, about 15% are singletons. The sequencing sample was made of blood. These receptor sequences come from a woman aged 45 to 65 with Graves' hyperthyroidism.

The CDR3 nucleotides are TGTGCCTGGAATCGGCTCTCCTATAATTCACCCCTCCACTTT. Its translation: CAWNRLSYNSPLHF. The chain uses TRBV30 and TRBJ1-6; D unclear. CDR1 GTSNPN and CDR2 SVGIG come from the germline V gene (reference sequence). V lost 4 bases and J lost 0, with 7 bases in between. The CDR3 length is 14 residues.

This clonotype was counted at least ten times. The chain couples TRBV2 to TRBJ2-2, with 7 bases identical to TRBD1. Germline CDR1 reads SNHLY; CDR2 reads FYNNEI. Trimming cost V 7 bases and J 4 bases; bases outside gene matches: 9. This CDR3 has 15 amino acids. DNA of the CDR3: TGTGCCAGCACTCGACAGGGCGGTGGCACCGGGGAGCTGTTTTTT. Its translation: CASTRQGGGTGELFF.

This clonotype was picked up many times. This chain connects TRBV10-2 to TRBJ2-4; D is uncertain. Trimming cost V 6 bases and J 0 bases, with 12 bases left between them. Germline CDR1 is WSHSY and CDR2 is SAAADI. CDR3 length: 15 amino acids. The CDR3 sequence is CASSQQSLAKNIQYF. As DNA, the CDR3 is TGCGCCAGCAGCCAACAGTCTTTAGCCAAAAACATTCAGTACTTC.

This clonotype was seen ten or more times. The chain employs TRBV27 and TRBJ2-1, with D possibly matching TRBD1 (7 bases). Germline values: CDR1 MNHEY, CDR2 SMNVEV (reference sequence). Trimming pared 7 bases from V and 2 bases from J, leaving 15 bases between. The CDR3 sequence is 15 residues long. The CDR3 region is CASTLRGAPYNEQFF. The CDR3 DNA follows: TGTGCCAGCACCCTCAGGGGGGCCCCCTACAATGAGCAGTTCTTC.

This clonotype was detected many times. V usage is TRBV6-1 and J usage is TRBJ1-5; no reliable D call. The CDR3 runs to 18 residues. V was trimmed by 2 bases and J by 7 bases, leaving 24 bases between them. Germline values: CDR1 MNHNS, CDR2 SASEGT. The CDR3 spells CASSETKLLGRLRQPQHF. CDR3 in DNA: TGTGCCAGCAGTGAAACGAAATTGTTAGGGAGGCTGCGGCAGCCCCAGCATTTT.

The sample holds many counts of this clonotype. The J gene is TRBJ2-3, the V gene TRBV11-3; D ambiguous. This CDR3 has 15 amino acids. Trimming left V 5 bases short and J 0 bases short, with 12 bases between. From germline, CDR1 is SGHNT and CDR2 YENEEA. The CDR3 is CASSPGSVSTDTQYF. CDR3 coding DNA: TGTGCCAGCAGCCCGGGTTCTGTAAGCACAGATACGCAGTATTTT.

The table lists this clonotype with a few counts. The chain carries TRBV19 and TRBJ2-1; 12 nucleotides line up with TRBD2. Germline V CDR1 and CDR2: LNHDA, SQIVND (reference sequence). The CDR3 extends over 16 amino acids. After removal of 3 bases from V and 7 bases from J, the junction contained 7 bases not matched to a gene. DNA for the CDR3: TGTGCCAGTAGTATGACTAGCGGGAGCTCGGGGAATGAGCAGTTCTTC. It encodes CASSMTSGSSGNEQFF.

This clonotype was found a few times. J is TRBJ2-1 and V is TRBV24-1; tentatively, D is TRBD1 (5 bases). With 1 base removed from V and 3 bases from J, the gap between germline ends came to 9 bases. The CDR3 is 15 amino acids. CDR1 and CDR2 from the germline V gene are KGHDR and SFDVKD. Here the CDR3 DNA reads TGTGCCACCAGTGATTTTCGGCAGGGCTACAATGAGCAGTTCTTC. Its protein is CATSDFRQGYNEQFF.

This clonotype was recorded many times. J is TRBJ2-5 and V is TRBV28, with 7 bases identical to TRBD2. CDR1 and CDR2 from the germline V gene are MDHEN and SYDVKM. The CDR3 has 16 amino acids. V was pared by 4 bases and J by 5 bases, with 13 bases of the junction left unmatched. The CDR3 reads CASSSSELAAGETQYF. The CDR3 DNA sequence: TGTGCCAGCAGTTCATCGGAACTAGCAGCGGGGGAGACCCAGTACTTC.

This clonotype was seen ten or more times. The chain employs TRBV6-1 and TRBJ1-4; D gene unclear. There are 13 residues in the CDR3. Germline V gene lookup returns CDR1 MNHNS and CDR2 SASEGT. V gave up 5 bases and J gave up 4 bases, with 8 bases separating them. In nucleotides, the CDR3 is TGTGCCAGCAGTCGGATTTATAATGAAAAACTGTTTTTT. Encoded protein: CASSRIYNEKLFF.

This clonotype was picked up a small number of times. The chain uses TRBV20-1 and TRBJ2-6, with D tentatively TRBD1 (6 bases). Germline V lookup: CDR1 DFQATT, CDR2 SNEGSKA (reference sequence). This CDR3 is 16 amino acids long. V gave up 0 bases and J gave up 2 bases, with 11 bases separating them. CDR3 sequence: CSARDHTGTGANVLTF. In DNA, the CDR3 is TGCAGTGCTAGAGACCATACAGGGACTGGGGCCAACGTCCTGACTTTC.

Concerning this clonotype: One base away lies a much larger clone, so this may be a sequencing read error. The rearrangement uses TRBV7-9 and TRBJ2-1; 7 nucleotides agree with TRBD2. Per germline, CDR1 SEHNR and CDR2 FQNEAQ (reference sequence). The CDR3 has 16 residues. Trimming at V came to 5 bases and at J to 10 bases, leaving 17 bases not matched to a gene. The CDR3 DNA follows: TGTGCCAGCAGCCGGGGGGATTTGGGGGGAGTAGAGGAGCAGTTCTTC. As protein: CASSRGDLGGVEEQFF.

The chain joins TRBV2 to TRBJ1-5; 7 nucleotides match TRBD1. V lost 6 bases, J lost 6 bases, and 11 bases stayed unmatched. Germline lookup yields CDR1 SNHLY and CDR2 FYNNEI. There are 15 residues in the CDR3. The CDR3 sequence: CASRDNRGIGQPQHF. The DNA for the CDR3 is TGTGCCAGCAGGGACAACAGGGGCATAGGTCAGCCCCAGCATTTT.

A single count supports this clonotype. The chain employs TRBV2 and TRBJ1-1, with 7 nucleotides matching TRBD1. The length of the CDR3 is 15 residues. Germline CDR1 reads SNHLY; CDR2 reads FYNNEI. V lost 5 bases and J lost 0; bases outside the gene matches: 6. The CDR3 nucleotides are TGTGCCAGCAGTATACGGGACAGCTTGAACACTGAAGCTTTCTTT. This gives the protein CASSIRDSLNTEAFF.

This clonotype was seen repeatedly, ten times or more. The chain uses TRBV10-2 and TRBJ2-2; a possible D gene is TRBD1 (5 bases). From germline, CDR1 is WSHSY and CDR2 SAAADI. V lost 6 bases to trimming and J lost 1 base, with 12 bases between them. The CDR3 has 15 residues. The CDR3 DNA is TGCGCCAGCAGCCCCGGGCAGGGGAACACCGGGGAGCTGTTTTTT. Translating gives CASSPGQGNTGELFF.

This clonotype was counted ten times or more. The chain couples TRBV20-1 to TRBJ1-1; no clear D gene. V lost 7 bases and J lost 0, with 12 bases in between. The germline CDR1 and CDR2 sequences are DFQATT and SNEGSKA (reference sequence). The CDR3 covers 13 residues. CDR3 protein: CSVKSPLNTEAFF. The CDR3 DNA follows: TGCAGTGTAAAGTCGCCCCTGAACACTGAAGCTTTCTTT.

This chain links TRBV7-2 with TRBJ2-3; D is possibly TRBD2 (7 bases). Per the germline V gene, CDR1 is SGHTA and CDR2 is FQGNSA. CDR3 size: 15 residues. V lost 3 bases and J 5 bases, leaving 15 bases between the germline ends. The CDR3 spells CASSLRGGVGDTQYF. For the CDR3, the DNA is TGTGCCAGCAGCTTGCGAGGGGGGGTGGGAGATACGCAGTATTTT. The full variable domain, completed using reference TRBV7-2 and TRBJ2-3, is GAGVSQSPSNKVTEKGKDVELRCDPISGHTALYWYRQSLGQGLEFLIYFQGNSAPDKSGLPSDRFSAERTGGSVSTLTIQRTQQEDSAVYLCASSLRGGVGDTQYFGPGTRLTVL.

This clonotype was observed many times. The rearrangement joins TRBV7-9 to TRBJ2-5, with 8 bases that match TRBD1. This CDR3 is built from 16 residues. Germline V gene lookup returns CDR1 SEHNR and CDR2 FQNEAQ (reference sequence). V shed 5 bases and J 5 bases; nucleotides not matched to a gene: 13. The CDR3 reads CASSRPTGARVETQYF. CDR3 DNA: TGTGCCAGCAGCCGCCCGACAGGGGCGAGAGTGGAGACCCAGTACTTC.

This clonotype was observed many times. This chain links TRBV9 with TRBJ2-1; D might be TRBD2 (7 bases). This CDR3 has 15 residues. V lost 4 bases, J lost 6 bases, and 17 bases lay in between. From germline, CDR1 is SGDLS and CDR2 YYNGEE. The CDR3 is CASSPWTAGSNEQFF. The CDR3 coding sequence is TGTGCCAGCAGCCCCTGGACAGCGGGATCCAATGAGCAGTTCTTC.

In its sample, this clonotype was seen many times. The chain is built from TRBV20-1 and TRBJ2-1; D is unclear. The CDR3 runs to 15 residues. Trimming removed 0 bases from V and 0 bases from J, with 9 bases in between. CDR1 is DFQATT, CDR2 SNEGSKA, per germline (reference sequence). The CDR3 sequence is CSARDHSASYNEQFF. The CDR3 DNA follows: TGCAGTGCTAGAGATCACTCCGCCTCCTACAATGAGCAGTTCTTC.

In this sample, this clonotype turned up many times. V gene TRBV2 combines with J gene TRBJ2-3; weak D call: TRBD2 (5 bases). The CDR3 runs 11 residues. Germline values: CDR1 SNHLY, CDR2 FYNNEI. Trimming shortened V by 7 bases and J by 5 bases, and 7 bases separated the two germline ends. CDR3 DNA: TGTGCCAGCACGGCGGGAGATACGCAGTATTTT. It encodes CASTAGDTQYF.

This clonotype was counted a few times. The rearrangement uses TRBV25-1 and TRBJ2-7; 10 positions match TRBD2. The junction had 6 bases not matched to a gene; V was cut back by 10 bases and J by 3 bases. The CDR3 consists of 13 residues. Germline V gives CDR1 MGHDK, CDR2 SYGVNS. CDR3: CATLAGGHYEQYF. The CDR3 coding sequence is TGTGCCACCTTAGCGGGAGGCCACTACGAGCAGTACTTC.

This clonotype was seen ten or more times. The chain is built from TRBV27 and TRBJ2-7; perhaps TRBD1 as D (6 bases). The CDR3 spans 11 residues. Per germline, CDR1 MNHEY and CDR2 SMNVEV (reference sequence). V was shortened by 8 bases and J by 4 bases, with 9 bases between the two germline ends. The CDR3 sequence is CASSDRYEQYF. The CDR3 bases are TGTGCCAGCTCTGACAGGTACGAGCAGTACTTC.

This clonotype has ten or more counts. It is unclear where the CDR3 begins or ends on the DNA, so no DNA is shown, and the CDR3 is as TCRdb lists it. V is TRBV28 and J is TRBJ1-1. Germline CDR1 reads MDHEN; CDR2 reads SYDVKM. The CDR3 has 11 amino acids, counting both end residues. The CDR3 loop reads CASSSSREAFF.